The 14 T cell receptor beta chains below all came from one sample that was sequenced in a study of T cell changes during pregnancy in multiple sclerosis. Sequencing used immunoSEQ multiplex PCR; TCRdb keeps in-frame clones, though not all of them. The table records tens of thousands of clones, roughly 90% of them present only once. Sample: peripheral blood, taken after pregnancy. Source of these receptors: a female donor in good health, enrolled as a control in a pregnancy study.

The chain uses TRBV5-1 and TRBJ1-1; TRBD1 matches 8 bases. Germline trimming cut 3 bases from V and 6 bases from J; bases unmatched to any gene: 16. Germline values: CDR1 SGHRS, CDR2 YFSETQ. The CDR3 spans 17 residues. The CDR3 DNA reads as TGCGCCAGCAGCTCAATAACAGGGGGTTCGCCTGTCGCTGAAGCTTTCTTT. Amino acid sequence: CASSSITGGSPVAEAFF.

This sequence joins TRBV6-1 and TRBJ1-1; tentative D call: TRBD1 (6 bases). The CDR3 length is 15 residues. V was cut by 2 bases and J by 1 base, with 11 bases left in between. Looked up from germline, CDR1 is MNHNS and CDR2 is SASEGT. The CDR3 loop reads CASSERTGSNTEAFF. DNA of the CDR3: TGTGCCAGCAGTGAACGCACAGGGTCGAACACTGAAGCTTTCTTT.

V gene TRBV30 combines with J gene TRBJ2-1; TRBD2 matches 8 bases. Trimming cost V 8 bases and J 0 bases; bases outside gene matches: 3. Germline V gene data show CDR1 as GTSNPN and CDR2 as SVGIG (reference sequence). The CDR3 is 13 residues long. CDR3 loop: CAGSGTSYNEQFF. CDR3 sequence (DNA): TGTGCCGGTAGCGGGACCTCCTACAATGAGCAGTTCTTC.

This clone appeared a single time. The rearrangement joins TRBV5-1 to TRBJ2-7; TRBD2 matches at 13 bases. Germline values: CDR1 SGHRS, CDR2 YFSETQ. With V trimmed by 0 bases and J by 3 bases, 3 bases remained unmatched. CDR3 length: 16 residues. The CDR3 region is CASSLEGLAGIYEQYF. The CDR3 DNA reads TGCGCCAGCAGCTTGGAGGGACTAGCGGGAATCTACGAGCAGTACTTC.

The chain employs TRBV29-1 and TRBJ2-7; weak D call: TRBD1 (5 bases). Per germline, CDR1 SQVTM and CDR2 ANQGSEA. The V gene lost 3 bases and the J gene lost 3 bases, with 9 bases spanning the gap. This CDR3 spans 12 amino acids. The CDR3 sequence is CSVEDTYYEQYF. CDR3 in DNA: TGCAGCGTTGAGGACACTTACTACGAGCAGTACTTC.

V usage is TRBV9 and J usage is TRBJ1-1; TRBD1 might be the D (6 bases). CDR1 and CDR2 (germline): SGDLS, YYNGEE. This CDR3 is 16 amino acids long. V was trimmed by 4 bases and J by 0 bases, leaving 16 bases between them. CDR3 in amino acids: CASSPPGQIVNTEAFF. The CDR3 DNA reads as TGTGCCAGCAGCCCCCCCGGACAGATAGTGAACACTGAAGCTTTCTTT.

The rearrangement uses TRBV7-9 and TRBJ1-1, with 7 bases lining up with TRBD1. The CDR3 totals 14 residues. Per the germline V gene, CDR1 is SEHNR and CDR2 is FQNEAQ (reference sequence). V lost 5 bases and J lost 1; bases outside the gene matches: 4. CDR3 coding DNA: TGTGCCAGCAGCGGAAGGACAGGGAACACTGAAGCTTTCTTT. Its translation: CASSGRTGNTEAFF.

The chain couples TRBV7-2 to TRBJ1-2, with D unclear. Germline values: CDR1 SGHTA, CDR2 FQGNSA. The CDR3 covers 13 residues. Trimming took off 3 bases at V and 2 bases at J, with 7 bases between the two ends. DNA for the CDR3: TGTGCCAGCAGCTTCGGCGGAAACTATGGCTACACCTTC. It translates to CASSFGGNYGYTF.

V gene TRBV27 combines with J gene TRBJ2-7; 10 positions match TRBD2. V gave up 2 bases and J gave up 6 bases; unmatched junction bases: 4. The germline CDR1 and CDR2 sequences are MNHEY and SMNVEV (reference sequence). The CDR3 sequence is 14 residues long. This chain's CDR3 is CASSLKREGVEQYF. The DNA of the CDR3 is TGTGCCAGCAGTTTAAAGCGGGAGGGCGTCGAGCAGTACTTC.

This clone was detected only a few times. CDR3 sequence (DNA): TGTGCCAGCCTCTCAAGGGGGAGTTCACCCCTCCACTTT. Translated: CASLSRGSSPLHF. This sequence joins TRBV6-1 and TRBJ1-6, with a weak D call TRBD1 (6 bases). The V and J ends lost 8 bases and 9 bases respectively, with 14 bases between them. The CDR3 runs to 13 residues. Per the germline V gene, CDR1 is MNHNS and CDR2 is SASEGT.

The rearrangement links TRBV9 to TRBJ1-1; D gene uncertain. The V and J ends lost 3 bases and 6 bases respectively, with 3 bases between them. The CDR3 is 10 amino acids. In germline, CDR1 is SGDLS, CDR2 YYNGEE. CDR3: CASSASEAFF. The CDR3 DNA follows: TGTGCCAGCAGCGCGTCTGAAGCTTTCTTT.

V is TRBV6-5 and J is TRBJ2-3, with D perhaps TRBD1 (6 bases). The CDR3 consists of 15 residues. Germline V gene lookup returns CDR1 MNHEY and CDR2 SVGAGI. The CDR3 DNA is TGTGTCACCAAACAGGGAAAGGGCGGCACAGATACGCAGTATTTT. Translation: CVTKQGKGGTDTQYF.

The genes are TRBV5-1 and TRBJ2-7, with 9 bases matching TRBD1. V shed 4 bases and J 2 bases; nucleotides not matched to a gene: 4. CDR3 length equals 14 residues. The V gene's germline CDR1 is SGHRS and CDR2 YFSETQ. The CDR3 here is CASSADRGTYEQYF. For the CDR3, the DNA is TGCGCCAGCAGCGCTGACAGGGGGACCTACGAGCAGTACTTC.

The rearrangement uses TRBV6-5 and TRBJ1-2; the D gene is possibly TRBD1 (5 bases). Germline V lookup: CDR1 MNHEY, CDR2 SVGAGI. V lost 2 bases to trimming and J lost 4 bases, with 5 bases between them. The CDR3 covers 12 residues. The CDR3 DNA is TGTGCCAGCAGTTACGACAGCTATGGCTACACCTTC. Translation gives CASSYDSYGYTF.